These 12 T cell receptor beta chains were all obtained from the same sample, sequenced in a study of post-analysis software for immune sequencing data. Unique molecular identifiers featured in each of the TCR beta cDNA libraries. TCRdb re-called the PCR reads with MiXCR, one entry per CDR3 protein. The repertoire holds around 770,000 distinct CDR3 sequences, just over 45% seen once, with just under 5% in the top ten. These receptors have no identified antigens. Notes on the study in general: TRBV segments more frequent in patients than in controls numbered several and included TRBV5-6, TRBV5-1 and TRBV20-1.

Sample: blood. The receptors stem from a girl between 10 and 17 years old with multiple sclerosis.

This clonotype was counted a few times. V and J are TRBV7-3 and TRBJ2-3; TRBD2 matches at 9 bases. J was trimmed by 3 bases and V by 5 bases; bases with no gene match: 6. The CDR3 runs to 15 residues. Germline CDR1 is SGHTA and CDR2 is FQGTGA. CDR3 DNA sequence: TGTGCCAGCAGCATTAGCGGGAGTAGGACAGATACGCAGTATTTT. Its protein product is CASSISGSRTDTQYF.

V and J are TRBV6-5 and TRBJ1-2; tentatively, D is TRBD1 (6 bases). This CDR3 contains 12 residues. Trimming stripped 6 bases from V and 8 bases from J, with 13 bases between. Germline CDR1 and CDR2: MNHEY and SVGAGI. The CDR3 protein is CASREGGNGYTF. CDR3 coding DNA: TGTGCCAGCAGAGAAGGGGGTAACGGCTACACCTTC.

This chain links TRBV20-1 with TRBJ1-5, with D maybe TRBD1 (5 bases). The CDR3 contains 15 residues. Trimming took 6 bases from V and 2 from J, leaving 17 bases between them. CDR1 is DFQATT and CDR2 is SNEGSKA in the germline V gene (reference sequence). DNA of the CDR3: TGCAGTGCCTTCTCGGCTGCGGGGGGCAATCAGCCCCAGCATTTT. Amino acids: CSAFSAAGGNQPQHF.

The CDR3 loop is CATSRDRVLSYEQYF. The CDR3 DNA reads TGTGCCACCAGCAGAGACAGGGTTCTCTCCTACGAGCAGTACTTC. The chain couples TRBV15 to TRBJ2-7; D is possibly TRBD1 (5 bases). The length of the CDR3 is 15 residues. With 0 bases removed from V and 0 bases from J, the gap between germline ends came to 9 bases. CDR1 is LNHNV and CDR2 is YYDKDF in the germline V gene (reference sequence).

V and J are TRBV2 and TRBJ2-1, with unresolved D. Trimming removed 3 bases from V and 3 bases from J, with 3 bases in between. Germline-derived CDR1 and CDR2 are SNHLY and FYNNEI. The CDR3 loop spans 12 amino acids. The CDR3 reads CASSEDYNEQFF. Written as DNA, the CDR3 is TGTGCCAGCAGTGAGGACTACAATGAGCAGTTCTTC.

This chain joins TRBV4-2 and TRBJ2-2, with TRBD2 matching over 14 bases. CDR1 LGHNA and CDR2 YNFKEQ come from the germline V gene. This CDR3 spans 16 amino acids. The V gene end was trimmed by 4 bases and the J gene end by 7 bases; junction bases not matched to a gene: 5. This CDR3 reads CASSPGLAGVDGELFF. In DNA form, the CDR3 reads TGTGCCAGCAGCCCGGGACTAGCGGGAGTCGACGGGGAGCTGTTTTTT.

The sample holds a few counts of this clonotype. This rearrangement joins TRBV12-3 or TRBV12-4 to TRBJ1-2; D unresolved. V was shortened by 3 bases and J by 3 bases, with 8 bases between the two germline ends. This CDR3 spans 13 amino acids. Written as DNA, the CDR3 is TGTGCCAGCAGTTTGGGCCCCTACTATGGCTACACCTTC. Amino acids: CASSLGPYYGYTF.

The chain has TRBV30 and TRBJ1-1; unclear D gene. CDR3 length equals 13 residues. In germline, CDR1 is GTSNPN, CDR2 SVGIG (reference sequence). V lost 2 bases to trimming and J lost 1 base, with 8 bases between them. CDR3 DNA sequence: TGTGCCTGGAGTCCTATGTCGAACACTGAAGCTTTCTTT. Translated, it gives CAWSPMSNTEAFF. Based on the CDR3 plus reference TRBV30 and TRBJ1-1, the full variable domain is SQTIHQWPATLVQPVGSPLSLECTVEGTSNPNLYWYRQAAGRGLQLLFYSVGIGQISSEVPQNLSASRPQDRQFILSSKKLLLSDSGFYLCAWSPMSNTEAFFGQGTRLTVV.

This clonotype has just a few counts. V is TRBV4-2 and J is TRBJ2-7; maybe TRBD1 (5 bases). The CDR3 covers 15 residues. Germline values: CDR1 LGHNA, CDR2 YNFKEQ. Deletions cut 6 bases from V and 6 bases from J, with 21 bases between. The CDR3 DNA reads TGTGCCAGCAGTGGGCCGGGCCAGGGCGTCTTCGAGCAGTACTTC. Translating it yields CASSGPGQGVFEQYF.

This clonotype was counted only a few times. The chain has TRBV7-2 and TRBJ2-4; no firm D call. Germline V gene data show CDR1 as SGHTA and CDR2 as FQGNSA. The V end was cut by 1 base, the J end by 1 base, with 2 bases between. CDR3 length: 13 amino acids. For the CDR3, the DNA is TGTGCCAGCAGCTTAGTCGCCAAAAACATTCAGTACTTC. Amino acid sequence: CASSLVAKNIQYF.

CDR3 sequence: CASSFPTSDSSYEQYF. CDR3 nucleotides: TGCGCCAGCAGCTTCCCGACTAGCGACAGCTCCTACGAGCAGTACTTC. V gene TRBV5-1 combines with J gene TRBJ2-7; 8 nucleotides align to TRBD2. V shed 2 bases, J shed 0 bases, and the junction held 7 bases outside the gene matches. The CDR3 runs to 16 residues. Germline V lookup: CDR1 SGHRS, CDR2 YFSETQ. The entire variable domain, with the rest obtained from reference TRBV5-1 and TRBJ2-7, is as follows: KAGVTQTPRYLIKTRGQQVTLSCSPISGHRSVSWYQQTPGQGLQFLFEYFSETQRNKGNFPGRFSGRQFSNSRSEMNVSTLELGDSALYLCASSFPTSDSSYEQYFGPGTRLTVT.

The chain links TRBV2 to TRBJ2-7; the match to TRBD2 covers 11 bases. This CDR3 has 15 residues. J lost 1 base, V lost 6 bases, and 5 bases had no gene match. Germline values: CDR1 SNHLY, CDR2 FYNNEI. This CDR3 reads CASSHGTSGSYEQYF. In nucleotides, the CDR3 is TGTGCCAGCAGCCACGGGACTAGCGGATCCTACGAGCAGTACTTC. Full variable domain (rest looked up from reference TRBV2 and TRBJ2-7): EPEVTQTPSHQVTQMGQEVILRCVPISNHLYFYWYRQILGQKVEFLVSFYNNEISEKSEIFDDQFSVERPDGSNFTLKIRSTKLEDSAMYFCASSHGTSGSYEQYFGPGTRLTVT.